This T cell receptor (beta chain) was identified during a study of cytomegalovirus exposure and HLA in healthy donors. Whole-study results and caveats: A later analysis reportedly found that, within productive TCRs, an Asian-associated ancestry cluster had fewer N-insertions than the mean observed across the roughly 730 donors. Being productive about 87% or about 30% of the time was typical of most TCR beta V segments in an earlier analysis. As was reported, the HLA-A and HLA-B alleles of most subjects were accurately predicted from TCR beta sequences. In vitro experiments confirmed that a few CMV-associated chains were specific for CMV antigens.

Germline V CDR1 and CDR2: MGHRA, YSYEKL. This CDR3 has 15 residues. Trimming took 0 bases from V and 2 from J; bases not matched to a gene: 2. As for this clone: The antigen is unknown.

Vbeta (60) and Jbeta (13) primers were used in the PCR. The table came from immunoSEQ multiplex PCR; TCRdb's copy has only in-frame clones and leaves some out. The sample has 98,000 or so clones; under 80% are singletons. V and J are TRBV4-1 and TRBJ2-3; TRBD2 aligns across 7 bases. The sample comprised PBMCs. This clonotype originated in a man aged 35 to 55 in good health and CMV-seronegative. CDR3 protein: CASSQEAGSTDTQYF. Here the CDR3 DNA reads TGCGCCAGCAGCCAAGAAGCGGGATCCACAGATACGCAGTATTTT.